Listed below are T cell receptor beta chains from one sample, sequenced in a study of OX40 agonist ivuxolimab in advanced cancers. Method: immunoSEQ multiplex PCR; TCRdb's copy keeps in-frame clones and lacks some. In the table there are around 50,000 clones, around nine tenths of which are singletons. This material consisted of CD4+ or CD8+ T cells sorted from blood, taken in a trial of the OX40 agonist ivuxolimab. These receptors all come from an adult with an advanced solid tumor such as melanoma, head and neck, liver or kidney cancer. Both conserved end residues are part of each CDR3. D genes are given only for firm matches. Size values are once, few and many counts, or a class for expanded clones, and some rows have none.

CDR3: CASSLILREKLFF
D: -
V: TRBV28
J: TRBJ1-4
size: once

CDR3: CASSLGDRAGETQYF
D: TRBD1
V: TRBV5-4
J: TRBJ2-5
size: -

CDR3: CASSVTGQQTEAFF
D: -
V: TRBV6-1
J: TRBJ1-1
size: -

CDR3: CASSEDGTRSYEQYF
D: TRBD2
V: TRBV2
J: TRBJ2-7
size: -

CDR3: CASSIGLRATNEKLFF
D: -
V: TRBV5-1
J: TRBJ1-4
size: -

CDR3: CASSVGLAPYEQYF
D: TRBD2
V: TRBV9
J: TRBJ2-7
size: -

CDR3: CAWTPQASYEQYF
D: -
V: TRBV30
J: TRBJ2-7
size: -

CDR3: CASSQQASTNEKLFF
D: -
V: TRBV4-1
J: TRBJ1-4
size: -

CDR3: CASSLGRDTYNEQFF
D: -
V: TRBV5-4
J: TRBJ2-1
size: once

CDR3: CASAESGRTDEQYF
D: TRBD2
V: TRBV12-5
J: TRBJ2-7
size: -

CDR3: CASSPDSGRYEQYF
D: TRBD2
V: TRBV5-4
J: TRBJ2-7
size: -

CDR3: CASSLPGNQPQHF
D: -
V: TRBV28
J: TRBJ1-5
size: -

CDR3: CASSLGGLAVNEQFF
D: -
V: TRBV5-6
J: TRBJ2-1
size: -

CDR3: CASSYAIAGGTYEQYF
D: TRBD2
V: TRBV6-6
J: -
size: -

CDR3: CASSPDRVMYEQYF
D: TRBD1
V: TRBV18
J: TRBJ2-7
size: -

CDR3: CASSAQVQETQYF
D: -
V: TRBV6-1
J: TRBJ2-5
size: -

CDR3: CASSPGQFSYEQYF
D: TRBD1
V: TRBV7-8
J: TRBJ2-7
size: -

CDR3: CASSMTRNTYEQYF
D: -
V: TRBV27
J: TRBJ2-7
size: -

CDR3: CASSPTGLIEAFF
D: -
V: TRBV28
J: TRBJ1-1
size: medium-sized

CDR3: CASSLSRQGQETQYF
D: TRBD1
V: TRBV7-7
J: TRBJ2-5
size: -

CDR3: CASSPLPPGQATGGNEQFF
D: TRBD1
V: TRBV18
J: TRBJ2-1
size: -

CDR3: CASSLGTDSNQPQHF
D: TRBD1
V: TRBV18
J: TRBJ1-5
size: -

CDR3: CAISESGRANYGYTF
D: -
V: TRBV10-3
J: TRBJ1-2
size: -

CDR3: CASSQSGLPLVEQYF
D: -
V: TRBV7-9
J: TRBJ2-7
size: few

CDR3: CAWSGGSGKNNEQFF
D: -
V: TRBV30
J: TRBJ2-1
size: -

CDR3: CASGRQDTQYF
D: -
V: TRBV7-9
J: TRBJ2-3
size: -

CDR3: CASSFYIYNEQFF
D: -
V: TRBV11-2
J: TRBJ2-1
size: -

CDR3: CASGRGNTEAFF
D: -
V: TRBV5-8
J: TRBJ1-1
size: -

CDR3: CASSVVGSGNEQFF
D: -
V: TRBV9
J: TRBJ2-1
size: -

CDR3: CASSVEGQETQYF
D: -
V: TRBV9
J: TRBJ2-5
size: -

CDR3: CASSLDSLGEQYF
D: -
V: TRBV5-1
J: TRBJ2-7
size: -

CDR3: CASSSTGKETQYF
D: TRBD1
V: TRBV5-4
J: TRBJ2-5
size: -

CDR3: CAWSPPGARSPLHF
D: -
V: TRBV30
J: TRBJ1-6
size: -

CDR3: CASSQIWDRQGIREAFF
D: TRBD1
V: TRBV23-1
J: TRBJ1-1
size: -

CDR3: CAWSNSLSGNTIYF
D: -
V: TRBV30
J: TRBJ1-3
size: -